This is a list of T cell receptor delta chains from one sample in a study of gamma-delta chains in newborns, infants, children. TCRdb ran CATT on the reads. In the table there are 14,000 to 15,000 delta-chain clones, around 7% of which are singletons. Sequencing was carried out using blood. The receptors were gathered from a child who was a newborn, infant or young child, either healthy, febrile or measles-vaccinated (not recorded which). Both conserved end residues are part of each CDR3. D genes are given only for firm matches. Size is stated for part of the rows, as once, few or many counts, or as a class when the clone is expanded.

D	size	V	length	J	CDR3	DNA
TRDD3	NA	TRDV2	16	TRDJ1	CACDVVLGDTTDKLIF	TGTGCCTGTGACGTAGTACTGGGGGATACCACCGATAAACTCATCTTT
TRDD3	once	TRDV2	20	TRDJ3	CACDTSTGGYVSWDTRQMFF	TGTGCCTGTGACACCAGTACTGGGGGATACGTCTCCTGGGACACCCGACAGATGTTTTTC
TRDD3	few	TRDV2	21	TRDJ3	CACDTEVNWGIRTWDTRQMFF	TGTGCCTGTGACACCGAAGTGAACTGGGGGATACGAACCTGGGACACCCGACAGATGTTTTTC
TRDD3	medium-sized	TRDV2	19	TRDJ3	CACDTVLGASSWDTRQMFF	TGTGCCTGTGACACCGTACTGGGGGCCAGCTCCTGGGACACCCGACAGATGTTTTTC
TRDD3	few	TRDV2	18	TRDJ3	CACSPVLGASWDTRQMFF	TGTGCCTGTTCCCCCGTACTGGGGGCATCCTGGGACACCCGACAGATGTTTTTC
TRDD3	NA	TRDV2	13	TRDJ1	CACGGYYSDKLIF	TGTGCCTGTGGGGGATACTACAGCGATAAACTCATCTTT
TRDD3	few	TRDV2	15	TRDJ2	CACDITGGYAAQLFF	TGTGCCTGTGACATTACTGGGGGATACGCAGCACAACTCTTCTTT
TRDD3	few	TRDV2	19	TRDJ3	CACDTWGIQGTWGTRQMFF	TGTGCCTGTGACACCTGGGGGATACAGGGTACCTGGGGCACCCGACAGATGTTTTTC
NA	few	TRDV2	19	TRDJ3	CACDTVGGASSWDTRQMFF	TGTGCCTGTGACACCGTGGGGGGTGCCAGCTCCTGGGACACCCGACAGATGTTTTTC
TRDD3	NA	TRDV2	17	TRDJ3	CACDGWGIPWDTRQMFF	TGTGCCTGTGACGGGTGGGGGATACCCTGGGACACCCGACAGATGTTTTTC
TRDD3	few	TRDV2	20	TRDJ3	CACDALLGESGSWDTRQMFF	TGTGCCTGTGACGCTCTACTGGGGGAGAGTGGCTCCTGGGACACCCGACAGATGTTTTTC
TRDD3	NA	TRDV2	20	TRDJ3	CACDTVLGDTGSWDTRQMFF	TGTGCCTGTGACACAGTACTGGGGGATACTGGCTCCTGGGACACCCGCCAGATGTTTTTC
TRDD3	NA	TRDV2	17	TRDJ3	CACDKTGVSWDTRQMFF	TGTGCCTGTGACAAAACTGGGGTCTCCTGGGACACCCGACAGATGTTTTTC
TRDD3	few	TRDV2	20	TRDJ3	CACDKYWGIPLLGDTRQMFF	TGTGCCTGTGACAAGTACTGGGGGATACCCCTCCTGGGAGACACCCGACAGATGTTTTTC
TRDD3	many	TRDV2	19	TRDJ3	CACDSTGGPSSWDTRQMFF	TGTGCCTGTGACAGTACTGGGGGCCCCAGCTCCTGGGACACCCGACAGATGTTTTTC
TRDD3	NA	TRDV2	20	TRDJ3	CACDSLLWDTRSWDTRQMFF	TGTGCCTGTGACTCGTTACTGTGGGATACGCGCTCCTGGGACACCCGCCAGATGTTTTTC
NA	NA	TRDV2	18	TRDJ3	CACDTVVKSSWDTRQMFF	TGTGCCTGTGACACCGTGGTTAAAAGCTCCTGGGACACCCGACAGATGTTTTTC
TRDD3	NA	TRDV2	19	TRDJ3	CACDLVLGDTPWDTRQMFF	TGTGCCTGTGACCTCGTACTGGGGGATACGCCCTGGGACACCCGACAGATGTTTTTC
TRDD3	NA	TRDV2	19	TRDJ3	CACDTVLGDLSWDTRQMFF	TGTGCCTGTGACACCGTACTGGGGGACCTCTCCTGGGACACCCGACAGATGTTTTTC
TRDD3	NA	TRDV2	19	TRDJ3	CACDTVWGIRDWDTRQMFF	TGTGCCTGTGACACCGTCTGGGGGATACGCGACTGGGACACCCGACAGATGTTTTTC
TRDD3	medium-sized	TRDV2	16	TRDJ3	CACDVLGDWDTRQMFF	TGTGCCTGTGACGTACTGGGGGATTGGGACACCCGACAGATGTTTTTC
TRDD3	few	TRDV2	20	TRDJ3	CACDTVDKGGYSWDTRQMFF	TGTGCCTGTGACACCGTAGACAAAGGGGGATACTCCTGGGACACCCGACAGATGTTTTTC
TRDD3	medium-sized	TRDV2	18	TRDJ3	CACDTGGYGSWDTRQMFF	TGTGCCTGTGACACTGGGGGATACGGATCCTGGGACACCCGACAGATGTTTTTC
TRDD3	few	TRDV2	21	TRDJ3	CACDTARDWGIRGWDTRQMFF	TGTGCCTGTGACACCGCGAGGGACTGGGGGATACGCGGCTGGGACACCCGACAGATGTTTTTC
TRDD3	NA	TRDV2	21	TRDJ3	CACDPLATLGDTSWDTRQMFF	TGTGCCTGTGACCCTCTGGCGACTCTGGGGGATACCTCCTGGGACACCCGACAGATGTTTTTC
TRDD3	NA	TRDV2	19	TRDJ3	CACDSVLGDTVWDTRQMFF	TGTGCCTGTGACTCCGTACTGGGGGATACAGTTTGGGACACCCGACAGATGTTTTTC
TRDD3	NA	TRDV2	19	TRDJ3	CACDVLGADSSWDTRQMFF	TGTGCCTGTGACGTACTGGGGGCCGATAGCTCCTGGGACACCCGACAGATGTTTTTC
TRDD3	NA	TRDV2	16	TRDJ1	CACDTVGGFFTDKLIF	TGTGCCTGTGACACTGTTGGGGGATTCTTCACCGATAAACTCATCTTT
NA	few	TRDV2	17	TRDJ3	CACDTVSGNTDARQMFF	TGTGCCTGTGACACCGTGTCGGGGAACACGGACGCCCGACAGATGTTTTTC
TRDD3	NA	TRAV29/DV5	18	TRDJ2	CAASAPLGDTPVTAQLFF	TGTGCAGCAAGCGCCCCACTGGGGGATACGCCCGTGACAGCACAACTCTTCTTT
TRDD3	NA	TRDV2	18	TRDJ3	CACDTVSGDTWGTRQMFF	TGTGCCTGTGACACCGTATCGGGGGATACCTGGGGCACCCGACAGATGTTTTTC
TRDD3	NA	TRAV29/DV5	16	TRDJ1	CAASLPTGGYTDKLIF	TGTGCAGCAAGCCTTCCTACTGGGGGATACACCGATAAACTCATCTTT
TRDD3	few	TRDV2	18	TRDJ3	CACDVLGASSWDTRQMFF	TGTGCCTGTGACGTACTGGGGGCTTCCTCCTGGGACACCCGACAGATGTTTTTC
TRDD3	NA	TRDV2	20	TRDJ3	CACDPVLGDTESWDTRQMFF	TGTGCCTGTGACCCCGTACTGGGGGATACGGAATCCTGGGACACCCGACAGATGTTTTTC
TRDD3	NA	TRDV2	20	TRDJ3	CACDTPTGGYPSWDTRQMFF	TGTGCCTGTGACACGCCGACTGGGGGATACCCTTCCTGGGACACCCGACAGATGTTTTTC
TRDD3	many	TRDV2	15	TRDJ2	CACDTLGDTAAQLFF	TGTGCCTGTGACACACTGGGGGATACAGCTGCACAACTCTTCTTT
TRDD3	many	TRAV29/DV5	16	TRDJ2	CAASVLGVIVTAQLFF	TGTGCAGCAAGCGTACTGGGGGTTATCGTGACAGCACAACTCTTCTTT
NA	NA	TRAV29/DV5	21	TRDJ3	CSVLLCSKRWGSSWDTRQMFF	NA
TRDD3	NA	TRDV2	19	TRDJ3	CACDTYWGIPAWDTRQMFF	TGTGCCTGTGACACGTACTGGGGGATACCGGCCTGGGACACCCGACAGATGTTTTTC
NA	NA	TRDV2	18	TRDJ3	CACDTWGWGSWDTRQMFF	TGTGCCTGTGACACCTGGGGATGGGGCTCCTGGGACACCCGACAGATGTTTTTC
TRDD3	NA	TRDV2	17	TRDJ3	CARDLLGTTWDTRQMFF	TGTGCCCGTGACCTACTGGGGACAACCTGGGACACCCGACAGATGTTTTTC
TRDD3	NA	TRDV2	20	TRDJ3	CACDTGGSGDPSWDTRQMFF	TGTGCCTGTGACACCGGGGGATCGGGGGATCCCTCCTGGGACACCCGACAGATGTTTTTC
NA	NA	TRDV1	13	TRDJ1	CALGETSPARLIF	TGTGCTCTTGGGGAAACCTCGCCGGCGCGACTCATCTTT
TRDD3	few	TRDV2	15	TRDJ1	CACDILGTYTDKLIF	TGTGCCTGTGACATACTGGGGACGTACACCGATAAACTCATCTTT
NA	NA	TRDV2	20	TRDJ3	CACDTAGGPPSSWDTRQMFF	TGTGCCTGTGACACCGCGGGGGGGCCTCCGAGCTCCTGGGACACCCGCCAGATGTTTTTC
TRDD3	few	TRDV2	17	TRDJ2	CACDVLGIQALTSQLFF	TGTGCCTGTGACGTACTGGGGATACAAGCTTTGACATCACAACTCTTCTTT
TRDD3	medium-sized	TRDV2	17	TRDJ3	CACDTWGIPWDTRQMFF	TGTGCCTGTGACACCTGGGGGATACCCTGGGACACCCGACAGATGTTTTTC
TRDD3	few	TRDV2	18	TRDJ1	CACDFLVLGDTRGDKPIF	TGTGCCTGTGACTTCCTCGTACTGGGGGATACGCGGGGCGATAAACCCATCTTT
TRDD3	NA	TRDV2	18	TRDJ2	CACDALLGDMSLTAQLFF	TGTGCCTGTGACGCCTTACTGGGGGATATGTCATTGACAGCACAACTCTTCTTT
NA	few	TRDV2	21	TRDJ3	CACDTVGENGGPSWDTRQMFF	TGTGCCTGTGACACCGTCGGGGAGAATGGGGGGCCCTCCTGGGACACCCGACAGATGTTTTTC
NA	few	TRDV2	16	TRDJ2	CACDKMGAALTAQLFF	TGTGCCTGTGACAAAATGGGGGCAGCTTTGACAGCCCAACTCTTCTTT
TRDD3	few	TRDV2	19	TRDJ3	CACDQLGGRESWDTRQMFF	TGTGCCTGTGACCAACTGGGGGGTAGAGAATCCTGGGACACCCGACAGATGTTTTTC
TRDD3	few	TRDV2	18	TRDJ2	CACDPVYWGTALTAQLFF	TGTGCCTGTGACCCCGTGTACTGGGGGACAGCTTTGACAGCACAACTCTTCTTT
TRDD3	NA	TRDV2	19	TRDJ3	CACGTYWGIRNWDTRQMFF	TGTGCCTGTGGGACCTACTGGGGGATACGTAACTGGGACACCCGACAGATGTTTTTC
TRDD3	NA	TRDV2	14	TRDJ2	CACDILGITAQLFF	TGTGCCTGTGACATACTGGGGATAACAGCACAACTCTTCTTT